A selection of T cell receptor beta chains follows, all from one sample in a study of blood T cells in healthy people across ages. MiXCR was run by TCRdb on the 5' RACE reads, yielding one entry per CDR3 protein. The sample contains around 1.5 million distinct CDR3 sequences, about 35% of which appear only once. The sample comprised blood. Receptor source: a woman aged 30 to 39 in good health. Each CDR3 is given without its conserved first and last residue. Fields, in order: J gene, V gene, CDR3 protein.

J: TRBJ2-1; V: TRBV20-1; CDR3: SARDLGDSNFNEQF
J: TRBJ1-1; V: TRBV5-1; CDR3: ASSRWTEGAAEAF
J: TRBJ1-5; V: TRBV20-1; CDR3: SATRRVNSNQPQH
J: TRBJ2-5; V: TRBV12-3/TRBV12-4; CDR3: ASSYGGGARETQY
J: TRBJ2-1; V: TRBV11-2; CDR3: ASSLVEEQF
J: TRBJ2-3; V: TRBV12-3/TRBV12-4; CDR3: ASSSTQTVSQY
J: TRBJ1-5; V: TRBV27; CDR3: ASSPLQAINQPQH
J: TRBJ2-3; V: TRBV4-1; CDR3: ASSSPGLMRGDTQY
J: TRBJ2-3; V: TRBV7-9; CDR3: ASSLGLSAEGLDTDTQY
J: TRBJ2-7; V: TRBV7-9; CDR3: ASGPRTVNYYEQY
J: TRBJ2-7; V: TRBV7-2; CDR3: ASSLDPIVYEQY
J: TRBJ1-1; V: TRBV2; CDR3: ASEGQGNTEAF
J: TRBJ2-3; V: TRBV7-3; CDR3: ASSPSPLAGGDTQY
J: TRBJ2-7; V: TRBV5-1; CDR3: ASSFTITTVDEQY
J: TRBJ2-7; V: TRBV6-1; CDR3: ASSRLGTSGYEQY
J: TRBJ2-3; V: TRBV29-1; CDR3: SVDTAEGDTQY
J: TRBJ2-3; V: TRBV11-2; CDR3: ASSLDSPMRLAGENTDTQY
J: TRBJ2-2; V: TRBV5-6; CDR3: ASRRQGYTGELF
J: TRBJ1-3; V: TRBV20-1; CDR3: SARSLGTVGNTIY
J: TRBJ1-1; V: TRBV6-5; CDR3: ASSYGVLNTEAF
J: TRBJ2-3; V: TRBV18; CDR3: ASSPPGPRENTQY
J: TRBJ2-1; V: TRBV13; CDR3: ASSFGQSSYNEQF
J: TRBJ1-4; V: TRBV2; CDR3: ASKKGMATNEKLF
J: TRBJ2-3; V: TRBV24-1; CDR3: ATSWGERATDTQY
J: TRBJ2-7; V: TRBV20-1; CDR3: SALLGSQTYEQY
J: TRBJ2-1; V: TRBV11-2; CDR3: ASSYSVTEQF
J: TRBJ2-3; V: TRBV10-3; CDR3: AISESTGDTQY
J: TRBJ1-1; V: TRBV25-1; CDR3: ASSGDPYRAF
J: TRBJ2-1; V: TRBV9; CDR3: ASTGGTSGSNEQF